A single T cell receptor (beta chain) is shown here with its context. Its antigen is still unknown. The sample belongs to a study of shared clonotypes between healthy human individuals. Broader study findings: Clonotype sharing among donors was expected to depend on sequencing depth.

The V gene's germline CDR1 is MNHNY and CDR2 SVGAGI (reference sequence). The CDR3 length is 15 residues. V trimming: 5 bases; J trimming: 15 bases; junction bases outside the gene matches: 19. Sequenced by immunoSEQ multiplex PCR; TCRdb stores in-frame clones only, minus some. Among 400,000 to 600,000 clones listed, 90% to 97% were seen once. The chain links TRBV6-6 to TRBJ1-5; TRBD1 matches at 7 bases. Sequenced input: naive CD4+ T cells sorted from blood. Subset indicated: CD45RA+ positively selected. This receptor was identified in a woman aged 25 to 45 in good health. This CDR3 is CASSPLTGALAQLHF. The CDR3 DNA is TGTGCCAGCAGTCCTCTTACAGGGGCACTCGCTCAGCTGCATTTT.